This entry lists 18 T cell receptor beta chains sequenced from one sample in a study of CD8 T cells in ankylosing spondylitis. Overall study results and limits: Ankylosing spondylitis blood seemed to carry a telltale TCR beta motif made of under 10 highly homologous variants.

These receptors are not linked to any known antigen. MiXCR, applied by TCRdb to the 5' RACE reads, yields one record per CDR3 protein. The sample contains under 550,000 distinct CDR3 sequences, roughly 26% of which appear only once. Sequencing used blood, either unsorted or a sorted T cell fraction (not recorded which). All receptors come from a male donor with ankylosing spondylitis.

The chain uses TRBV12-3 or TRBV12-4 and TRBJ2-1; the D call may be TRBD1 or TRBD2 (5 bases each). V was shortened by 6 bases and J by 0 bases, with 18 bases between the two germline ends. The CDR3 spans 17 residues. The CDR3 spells CASRLGAGTSSYNEQFF. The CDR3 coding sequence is TGTGCCAGCAGGTTGGGAGCAGGGACCAGCTCCTACAATGAGCAGTTCTTC.

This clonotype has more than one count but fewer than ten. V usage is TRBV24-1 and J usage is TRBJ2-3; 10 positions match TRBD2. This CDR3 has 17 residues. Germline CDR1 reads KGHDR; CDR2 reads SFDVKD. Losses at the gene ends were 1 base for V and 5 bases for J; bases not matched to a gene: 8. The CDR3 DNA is TGTGCCACCAGTGATTTTTCTTTAGTAGCGGGAGGAGATACGCAGTATTTT. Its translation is CATSDFSLVAGGDTQYF.

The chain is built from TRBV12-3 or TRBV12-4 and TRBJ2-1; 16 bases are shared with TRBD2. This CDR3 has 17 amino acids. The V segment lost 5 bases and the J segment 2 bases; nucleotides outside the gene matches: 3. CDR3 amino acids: CASSAGTSGRAYNEQFF. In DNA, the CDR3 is TGTGCCAGCAGTGCCGGGACTAGCGGGAGGGCCTACAATGAGCAGTTCTTC.

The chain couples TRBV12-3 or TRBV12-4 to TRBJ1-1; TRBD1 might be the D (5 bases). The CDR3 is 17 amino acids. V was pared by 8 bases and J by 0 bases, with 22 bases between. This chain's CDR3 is CASGTGTAWVMNTEAFF. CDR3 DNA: TGTGCCAGCGGAACCGGGACCGCCTGGGTTATGAACACTGAAGCTTTCTTT.

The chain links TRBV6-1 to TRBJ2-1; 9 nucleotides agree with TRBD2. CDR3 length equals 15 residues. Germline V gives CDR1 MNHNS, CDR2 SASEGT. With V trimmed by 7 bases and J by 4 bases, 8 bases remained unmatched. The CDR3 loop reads CASTKGLAAYNEQFF. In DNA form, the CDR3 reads TGTGCCAGCACCAAGGGACTAGCAGCTTACAATGAGCAGTTCTTC.

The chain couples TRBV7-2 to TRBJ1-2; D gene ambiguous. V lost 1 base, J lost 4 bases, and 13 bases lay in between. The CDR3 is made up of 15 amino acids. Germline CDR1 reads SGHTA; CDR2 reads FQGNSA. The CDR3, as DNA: TGTGCCAGCAGCTTAGAGAAAGGGTGGGGCTATGGCTACACCTTC. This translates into CASSLEKGWGYGYTF.

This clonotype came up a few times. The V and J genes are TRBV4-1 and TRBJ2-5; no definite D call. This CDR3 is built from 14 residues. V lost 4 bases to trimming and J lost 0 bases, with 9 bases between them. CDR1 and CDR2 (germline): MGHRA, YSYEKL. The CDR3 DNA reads TGCGCCAGCAGCCCCCTCCTGTACCAAGAGACCCAGTACTTC. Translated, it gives CASSPLLYQETQYF.

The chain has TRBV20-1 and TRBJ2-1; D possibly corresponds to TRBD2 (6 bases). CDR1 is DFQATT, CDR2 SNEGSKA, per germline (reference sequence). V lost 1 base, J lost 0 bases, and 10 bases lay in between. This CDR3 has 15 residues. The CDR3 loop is CSARGRESSYNEQFF. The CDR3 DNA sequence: TGCAGTGCTAGAGGCCGGGAGAGCTCCTACAATGAGCAGTTCTTC.

The CDR3 sequence: CASSLTVGTFNEQFF. CDR3 bases: TGTGCCAGCAGCTTAACCGTTGGGACTTTCAATGAGCAGTTCTTC. This chain uses TRBV7-9 with TRBJ2-1; tentative D call: TRBD2 (6 bases). Trimming removed 2 bases from V and 6 bases from J, with 14 bases in between. Germline lookup yields CDR1 SEHNR and CDR2 FQNEAQ (reference sequence). This CDR3 has 15 amino acids. Full variable domain (missing parts from reference TRBV7-9 and TRBJ2-1): DTGVSQNPRHKITKRGQNVTFRCDPISEHNRLYWYRQTLGQGPEFLTYFQNEAQLEKSRLLSDRFSAERPKGSFSTLEIQRTEQGDSAMYLCASSLTVGTFNEQFFGPGTRLTVL.

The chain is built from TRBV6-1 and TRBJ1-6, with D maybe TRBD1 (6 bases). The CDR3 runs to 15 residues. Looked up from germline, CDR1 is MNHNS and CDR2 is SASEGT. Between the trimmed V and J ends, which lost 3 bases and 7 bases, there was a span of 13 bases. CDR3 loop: CASSDWGQGNSPLHF. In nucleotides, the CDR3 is TGTGCCAGCAGTGATTGGGGGCAAGGGAATTCACCCCTCCACTTT.

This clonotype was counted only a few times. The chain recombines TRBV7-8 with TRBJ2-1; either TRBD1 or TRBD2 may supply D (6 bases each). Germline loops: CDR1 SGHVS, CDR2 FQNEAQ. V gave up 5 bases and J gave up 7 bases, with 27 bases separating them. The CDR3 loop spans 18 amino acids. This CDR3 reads CASSRGWRGEQAANEQFF. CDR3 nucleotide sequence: TGTGCCAGCAGCCGTGGTTGGAGGGGGGAACAGGCGGCGAATGAGCAGTTCTTC. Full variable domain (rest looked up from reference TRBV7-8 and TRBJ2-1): GAGVSQSPRYKVAKRGQDVALRCDPISGHVSLFWYQQALGQGPEFLTYFQNEAQLDKSGLPSDRFFAERPEGSVSTLKIQRTQQEDSAVYLCASSRGWRGEQAANEQFFGPGTRLTVL.

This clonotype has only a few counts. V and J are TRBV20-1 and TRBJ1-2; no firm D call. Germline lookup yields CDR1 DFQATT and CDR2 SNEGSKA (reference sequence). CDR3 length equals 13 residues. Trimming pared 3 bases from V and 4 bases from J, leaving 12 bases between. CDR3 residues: CSARPSSGYGYTF. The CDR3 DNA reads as TGCAGTGCTAGGCCGTCGAGCGGCTATGGCTACACCTTC.

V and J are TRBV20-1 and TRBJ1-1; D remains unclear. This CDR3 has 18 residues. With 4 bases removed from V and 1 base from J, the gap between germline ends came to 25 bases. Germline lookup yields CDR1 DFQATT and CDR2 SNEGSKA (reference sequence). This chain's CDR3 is CSATWTRMILQENTEAFF. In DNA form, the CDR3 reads TGCAGTGCTACCTGGACCCGAATGATCTTACAAGAGAACACTGAAGCTTTCTTT.

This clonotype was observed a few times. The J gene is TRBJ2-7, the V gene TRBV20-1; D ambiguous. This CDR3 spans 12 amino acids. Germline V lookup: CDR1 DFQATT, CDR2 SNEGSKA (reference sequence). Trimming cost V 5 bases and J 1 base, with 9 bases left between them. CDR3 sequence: CSASPSSYEQYF. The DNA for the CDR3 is TGCAGTGCTTCCCCGAGTTCCTACGAGCAGTACTTC.

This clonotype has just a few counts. CDR3 sequence (DNA): TGTGCCAGCAGCCAAGATATGGGACATTTGAACACTGAAGCTTTCTTT. The encoded protein is CASSQDMGHLNTEAFF. The chain links TRBV3-1 to TRBJ1-1; tentatively, D is TRBD1 (6 bases). From germline, CDR1 is LGHDT and CDR2 YNNKEL (reference sequence). Deletions cut 0 bases from V and 0 bases from J, with 11 bases between. The CDR3 sequence is 16 residues long. Together with reference TRBV3-1 and TRBJ1-1, the CDR3 gives the full variable domain: DTAVSQTPKYLVTQMGNDKSIKCEQNLGHDTMYWYKQDSKKFLKIMFSYNNKELIINETVPNRFSPKSPDKAHLNLHINSLELGDSAVYFCASSQDMGHLNTEAFFGQGTRLTVV.

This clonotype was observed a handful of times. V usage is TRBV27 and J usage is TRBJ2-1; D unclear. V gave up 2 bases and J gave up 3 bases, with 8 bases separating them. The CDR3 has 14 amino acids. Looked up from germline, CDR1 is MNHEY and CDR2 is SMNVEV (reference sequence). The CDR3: CASSLGEFYNEQFF. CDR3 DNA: TGTGCCAGCAGTTTAGGCGAGTTCTACAATGAGCAGTTCTTC.

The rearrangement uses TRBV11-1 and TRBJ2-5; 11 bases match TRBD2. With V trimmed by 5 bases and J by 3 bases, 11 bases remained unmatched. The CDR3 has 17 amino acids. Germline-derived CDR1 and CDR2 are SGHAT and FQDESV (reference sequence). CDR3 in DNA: TGTGCCAGCAGCGATAATACCCCGACTAGCGGGAAAGAGACCCAGTACTTC. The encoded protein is CASSDNTPTSGKETQYF. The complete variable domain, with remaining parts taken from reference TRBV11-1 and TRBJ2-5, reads EAEVAQSPRYKITEKSQAVAFWCDPISGHATLYWYRQILGQGPELLVQFQDESVVDDSQLPKDRFSAERLKGVDSTLKIQPAELGDSAMYLCASSDNTPTSGKETQYFGPGTRLLVL.

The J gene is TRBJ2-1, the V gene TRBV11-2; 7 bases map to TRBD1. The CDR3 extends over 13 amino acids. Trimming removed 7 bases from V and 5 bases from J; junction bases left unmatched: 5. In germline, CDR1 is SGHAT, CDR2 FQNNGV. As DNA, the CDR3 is TGTGCCAGCATGAGGGGGCTGAACAATGAGCAGTTCTTC. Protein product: CASMRGLNNEQFF.